The next 21 T cell receptor beta chains were all read from a single sample in a study of siplizumab effects on memory and regulatory T cells. The assay was immunoSEQ multiplex PCR, and TCRdb's table has in-frame clones only and misses some. This sample has roughly 100,000 clones, with approximately 90% found just once. The sequencing input was CD4+ T cells sorted from blood. The receptor source for this set is a human donor in good health.

The chain combines TRBV5-4 with TRBJ2-2, with D perhaps given as TRBD1 or TRBD2 (5 bases each). The CDR3 sequence is 13 residues long. Germline V CDR1 and CDR2: SGHNT, YYREEE (reference sequence). V shed 1 base and J shed 9 bases, with 10 bases lying between them. CDR3 sequence (DNA): TGTGCCAGCAGCTTGACAGGAGGACGGGAGCTGTTTTTT. It specifies CASSLTGGRELFF. Variable domain in full (rest from reference TRBV5-4 and TRBJ2-2): ETGVTQSPTHLIKTRGQQVTLRCSSQSGHNTVSWYQQALGQGPQFIFQYYREEENGRGNFPPRFSGLQFPNYSSELNVNALELDDSALYLCASSLTGGRELFFGEGSRLTVL.

The chain is built from TRBV5-6 and TRBJ2-3; the D gene is possibly TRBD1 (6 bases). Germline V lookup: CDR1 SGHDT, CDR2 YYEEEE. The CDR3 is made up of 16 amino acids. The ends were cut back, 4 bases at V and 4 bases at J, with 19 bases in the middle. The CDR3 coding sequence is TGTGCCAGCAGCATACGATCCGGGACATTCCCAGATACGCAGTATTTT. Protein: CASSIRSGTFPDTQYF.

The chain combines TRBV30 with TRBJ1-1; D not certain. The CDR3 spans 12 residues. V lost 4 bases and J lost 1, with 7 bases in between. Germline V CDR1 and CDR2: GTSNPN, SVGIG (reference sequence). DNA of the CDR3: TGTGCCTGGACCCCAGGGAACACTGAAGCTTTCTTT. It yields the protein CAWTPGNTEAFF.

J is TRBJ1-5 and V is TRBV29-1; TRBD1 matches 7 bases. Unmatched junction bases numbered 4, after V lost 6 bases and J lost 2 bases. The CDR3 spans 13 residues. Germline CDR1 SQVTM, CDR2 ANQGSEA. Here the CDR3 DNA reads TGCAGCGTCTCTACAGGGGGCAATCAGCCCCAGCATTTT. This sequence encodes CSVSTGGNQPQHF.

In this sample, this clone turned up once. J is TRBJ2-7 and V is TRBV19; D is uncertain. The germline V and J ends were trimmed by 6 bases and 0 bases, with 12 bases remaining between them. Germline V gene sequence: CDR1 LNHDA, CDR2 SQIVND (reference sequence). The CDR3 is made up of 14 amino acids. The DNA for the CDR3 is TGTGCCAGTAGCGCAGGCACCTTCTCCTACGAGCAGTACTTC. Amino acid sequence: CASSAGTFSYEQYF.

The J gene is TRBJ2-3, the V gene TRBV7-9; TRBD2 matches 14 bases. This CDR3 spans 18 amino acids. J lost 0 bases, V lost 5 bases, and 7 bases had no gene match. Germline loops: CDR1 SEHNR, CDR2 FQNEAQ (reference sequence). CDR3 loop: CASSPGTSGSLSTDTQYF. CDR3 nucleotides: TGTGCCAGCAGCCCGGGGACTAGCGGGAGCCTAAGCACAGATACGCAGTATTTT.

This clone was recorded only once. The chain links TRBV30 to TRBJ1-1; D ambiguous. This CDR3 spans 15 amino acids. V was pared by 0 bases and J by 1 base, with 12 bases between. Germline V gene lookup returns CDR1 GTSNPN and CDR2 SVGIG (reference sequence). The CDR3: CAWSVWGSGNTEAFF. The CDR3 DNA reads TGTGCCTGGAGTGTATGGGGTAGCGGGAACACTGAAGCTTTCTTT. Together with reference TRBV30 and TRBJ1-1, the CDR3 gives the full variable domain: SQTIHQWPATLVQPVGSPLSLECTVEGTSNPNLYWYRQAAGRGLQLLFYSVGIGQISSEVPQNLSASRPQDRQFILSSKKLLLSDSGFYLCAWSVWGSGNTEAFFGQGTRLTVV.

The rearrangement links TRBV30 to TRBJ2-1, with a weak D call TRBD2 (6 bases). This CDR3 has 15 amino acids. Trimming shortened V by 8 bases and J by 0 bases, and 17 bases separated the two germline ends. Germline CDR1 GTSNPN, CDR2 SVGIG (reference sequence). The CDR3 DNA sequence: TGTGCCGGCCGAGCGGGCACCGACTCCTACAATGAGCAGTTCTTC. It specifies CAGRAGTDSYNEQFF.

The chain is built from TRBV6-1 and TRBJ2-1; D ambiguous. This CDR3 has 13 residues. Germline CDR1 is MNHNS and CDR2 is SASEGT. With 6 bases removed from V and 2 bases from J, the gap between germline ends came to 8 bases. The CDR3: CASSSGPYNEQFF. The CDR3 DNA is TGTGCCAGCAGCAGTGGCCCCTACAATGAGCAGTTCTTC.

This chain links TRBV2 with TRBJ1-2; D not certain. Germline-derived CDR1 and CDR2 are SNHLY and FYNNEI. There are 14 residues in the CDR3. Trimming pared 2 bases from V and 1 base from J, leaving 8 bases between. CDR3 residues: CASSELVGNYGYTF. CDR3 coding DNA: TGTGCCAGCAGTGAACTTGTGGGTAACTATGGCTACACCTTC.

The chain has TRBV18 and TRBJ2-4; D remains ambiguous. The CDR3 is 14 amino acids. Trimming removed 3 bases from V and 0 bases from J, with 6 bases in between. Germline CDR1 is KGHSH and CDR2 is LQKENI. The CDR3 loop is CASSPDLAKNIQYF. As DNA, the CDR3 is TGTGCCAGCTCACCGGATTTAGCCAAAAACATTCAGTACTTC.

The chain links TRBV6-1 to TRBJ1-5, with D hard to call. The ends were cut back, 5 bases at V and 6 bases at J, with 14 bases in the middle. The CDR3 is made up of 14 amino acids. Per the germline V gene, CDR1 is MNHNS and CDR2 is SASEGT. CDR3 coding DNA: TGTGCCAGCAGTCCGTCCCTAGGAGGTCAGCCCCAGCATTTT. This translates into CASSPSLGGQPQHF.

The genes are TRBV28 and TRBJ1-2; a weak D match, TRBD1 (5 bases). Germline V gene sequence: CDR1 MDHEN, CDR2 SYDVKM. The V end was cut by 3 bases, the J end by 8 bases, with 13 bases between. This CDR3 comprises 13 residues. The CDR3, as DNA: TGTGCCAGCAGTTTCTTGTATAGGGACGGCTACACCTTC. It is translated as CASSFLYRDGYTF.

The V gene is TRBV15, the J gene TRBJ2-2; D may match TRBD1 or TRBD2 (6 bases each). The CDR3 loop spans 12 amino acids. Germline V lookup: CDR1 LNHNV, CDR2 YYDKDF (reference sequence). Between the trimmed V and J ends, which lost 8 bases and 7 bases, there was a span of 11 bases. CDR3 coding DNA: TGTGCCACCCCGGGGGCGGTCGGGGAGCTGTTTTTT. This gives the protein CATPGAVGELFF.

The rearrangement links TRBV7-2 to TRBJ2-1, with TRBD2 identical over 15 bases. Germline CDR1 SGHTA, CDR2 FQGNSA. The CDR3 is made up of 16 amino acids. Losses at the gene ends were 3 bases for V and 7 bases for J; bases not matched to a gene: 4. The CDR3 loop is CASSLVGTSGRNEQFF. The CDR3, as DNA: TGTGCCAGCAGCTTGGTCGGGACTAGCGGGAGGAATGAGCAGTTCTTC.

The chain has TRBV25-1 and TRBJ2-1; no clear D gene. The CDR3 is 14 amino acids. Germline V gene lookup returns CDR1 MGHDK and CDR2 SYGVNS. The V end was cut by 7 bases, the J end by 1 base, with 11 bases between. CDR3 sequence: CASNGFSSYNEQFF. CDR3 nucleotide sequence: TGTGCCAGCAATGGTTTTTCGTCCTACAATGAGCAGTTCTTC.

The gene calls are TRBV18 and TRBJ2-7; D perhaps matches TRBD2 (6 bases). Trimming took off 2 bases at V and 2 bases at J, with 10 bases between the two ends. In germline, CDR1 is KGHSH, CDR2 LQKENI. The CDR3 is 14 residues long. In nucleotides, the CDR3 is TGTGCCAGCTCACCAAGCCGGGAGCCCTACGAGCAGTACTTC. Its translation is CASSPSREPYEQYF.

The chain combines TRBV10-1 with TRBJ2-7; D remains unclear. Trimming took off 0 bases at V and 5 bases at J, with 17 bases between the two ends. From germline, CDR1 is WNHNN and CDR2 SYGVQD (reference sequence). The CDR3 spans 16 residues. In DNA form, the CDR3 reads TGCGCCAGCAGTGAGTCCCAGAGGCCTTCTTTCAACGAGCAGTACTTC. This encodes CASSESQRPSFNEQYF.

The V and J genes are TRBV11-3 and TRBJ2-2; D is undetermined. There are 15 residues in the CDR3. Trimming cost V 1 base and J 4 bases, with 10 bases left between them. The V gene's germline CDR1 is SGHNT and CDR2 YENEEA. CDR3 nucleotide sequence: TGTGCCAGCAGCTTAGGGCTACGACTCACCGGGGAGCTGTTTTTT. Residues: CASSLGLRLTGELFF.

The genes are TRBV4-1 and TRBJ2-1, with a possible D match to TRBD2 (5 bases). Germline V CDR1 and CDR2: MGHRA, YSYEKL. V dropped 0 bases and J dropped 2 bases, with 11 bases sitting between them. CDR3 length equals 16 residues. DNA of the CDR3: TGCGCCAGCAGCCAAGATATCCGGGAAACCTACAATGAGCAGTTCTTC. Its protein is CASSQDIRETYNEQFF.

Here the CDR3 reads CASSFFGVEQFF. In DNA form, the CDR3 reads TGCGCCAGCAGCTTCTTCGGGGTTGAGCAGTTCTTC. The chain combines TRBV5-1 with TRBJ2-1; D might be TRBD2 (5 bases). The V gene lost 2 bases and the J gene lost 9 bases, with 9 bases spanning the gap. The CDR3 runs to 12 residues. Germline V gene sequence: CDR1 SGHRS, CDR2 YFSETQ.